The rows below give T cell receptor beta chains drawn from one sample of a study of human T cells and chemical hapten exposure. TCRdb analysed the RACE reads with MiXCR anew, one entry per CDR3 protein. The table has hundreds of thousands of distinct CDR3 sequences, just under 6.5% seen once. The sample was whole blood, taken in connection with sensitization to the hapten diphenylcyclopropenone (DPC). The origin of the receptors is a woman in her late teens or twenties with alopecia areata. Some clones in this sample may be carry-over from other donors' samples. The conserved cysteine and the conserved F or W are not part of the CDR3 here.

v_call: TRBV7-9; j_call: TRBJ2-3; cdr3_aa: ASSLGSRAATDTQY
v_call: TRBV12-5; j_call: TRBJ1-5; cdr3_aa: ASGPGSGGQPQH
v_call: TRBV29-1; j_call: TRBJ1-2; cdr3_aa: SVQEADYGYT
v_call: TRBV4-2; j_call: TRBJ1-6; cdr3_aa: ASSQDPWTGPDSPLH
v_call: TRBV27; j_call: TRBJ1-2; cdr3_aa: ASSLGQGAGGYT
v_call: TRBV4-2; j_call: TRBJ2-3; cdr3_aa: ASSQESVLGTDTQY
v_call: TRBV18; j_call: TRBJ1-6; cdr3_aa: ASSPPDRINSPLH
v_call: TRBV29-1; j_call: TRBJ2-7; cdr3_aa: SVEGERDEQY
v_call: TRBV29-1; j_call: TRBJ1-2; cdr3_aa: SVTVGASYGYT
v_call: TRBV11-2; j_call: TRBJ1-2; cdr3_aa: ASSSLRGSSRNYGYT
v_call: TRBV9; j_call: TRBJ2-3; cdr3_aa: ASSVAGGPSITDTQY
v_call: TRBV5-1; j_call: TRBJ1-1; cdr3_aa: ASSLGFGDTEAF
v_call: TRBV27; j_call: TRBJ2-3; cdr3_aa: ASGEDSDTQY
v_call: TRBV20-1; j_call: TRBJ2-3; cdr3_aa: SARAVRRTFSSTDTQY
v_call: TRBV6-5; j_call: TRBJ2-1; cdr3_aa: ASSYSTGSNNEQF
v_call: TRBV9; j_call: TRBJ1-1; cdr3_aa: ASSVVAGLGTEAF
v_call: TRBV6-5; j_call: TRBJ2-7; cdr3_aa: ASSEGSYEQY
v_call: TRBV6-5; j_call: TRBJ2-6; cdr3_aa: ASSPGQGVFTNVLT
v_call: TRBV4-2; j_call: TRBJ2-4; cdr3_aa: ASSQDAASIAKNIQY
v_call: TRBV12-3/TRBV12-4; j_call: TRBJ1-2; cdr3_aa: ASSLSRGSDYGYT
v_call: TRBV7-9; j_call: TRBJ1-1; cdr3_aa: ASSLSYGGPTEAF
v_call: TRBV18; j_call: TRBJ2-1; cdr3_aa: ASSPEAGGLQLEQF
v_call: TRBV27; j_call: TRBJ1-1; cdr3_aa: ASSLRAGVTEAF
v_call: TRBV6-4; j_call: TRBJ1-6; cdr3_aa: ASSDGTSPLH
v_call: TRBV10-3; j_call: TRBJ1-2; cdr3_aa: ATSRSDYGYT
v_call: TRBV4-3; j_call: TRBJ2-1; cdr3_aa: ASSQDRNSYNEQF
v_call: TRBV4-1; j_call: TRBJ1-2; cdr3_aa: ASSHLDGEGAWYT
v_call: TRBV14; j_call: TRBJ1-2; cdr3_aa: ASSQDRGGLQYYGYT
v_call: TRBV7-2; j_call: TRBJ1-5; cdr3_aa: ASSSSEVGPQH
v_call: TRBV7-2; j_call: TRBJ1-2; cdr3_aa: ASSFRDSIYGYT
v_call: TRBV6-6; j_call: TRBJ1-1; cdr3_aa: ASSYGIGTEAF
v_call: TRBV29-1; j_call: TRBJ2-7; cdr3_aa: SVVSGGAYEQY
v_call: TRBV6-5; j_call: TRBJ1-5; cdr3_aa: ASARRQGLNHQPQH
v_call: TRBV11-3; j_call: TRBJ1-1; cdr3_aa: ASSMTGNTEAF
v_call: TRBV6-6; j_call: TRBJ1-1; cdr3_aa: ASTNTKGTEAF
v_call: TRBV7-6; j_call: TRBJ1-1; cdr3_aa: ASSLGAGGTEAF
v_call: TRBV20-1; j_call: TRBJ2-4; cdr3_aa: SARALGQSLMIQY